These 31 T cell receptor beta chains were sequenced from one sample in a study of regulatory T cells in long-lasting Graves disease. Relying on iRepertoire HTBI primers and Arm-PCR of CDR3 regions, the team built TCR beta libraries. TCRdb recomputed calls from the multiplex PCR reads with MiXCR, one row per CDR3 protein. The data show about 470,000 distinct CDR3 sequences, 15% to 20% seen once. Specified time point: newly diagnosed GD, antithyroid drugs for less than 3 months. PBMCs provided the RNA from which the TCR library was made. The same data also contributed to another study, on T cells in Graves' hyperthyroidism and ophthalmopathy.

The sample in question was peripheral blood mononuclear cells (PBMCs), obtained at new diagnosis, from a patient treated with antithyroid drugs. The receptors derive from a man in his forties with Graves disease.

The chain is built from TRBV20-1 and TRBJ2-5; 7 bases fit TRBD2. Germline lookup yields CDR1 DFQATT and CDR2 SNEGSKA (reference sequence). CDR3 size: 14 residues. Losses at the gene ends were 5 bases for V and 1 base for J; bases not matched to a gene: 7. CDR3 protein: CSALSPGGQETQYF. DNA of the CDR3: TGCAGTGCTCTTTCTCCGGGAGGCCAAGAGACCCAGTACTTC.

V and J are TRBV28 and TRBJ2-2, with D perhaps TRBD1 or TRBD2 (5 bases each). The CDR3 has 16 residues. Trimming took off 3 bases at V and 3 bases at J, with 14 bases between the two ends. Germline V gives CDR1 MDHEN, CDR2 SYDVKM. The CDR3 loop reads CASSLLGVRDTGELFF. The CDR3 DNA follows: TGTGCCAGCAGTTTGTTGGGGGTTCGGGACACCGGGGAGCTGTTTTTT.

Remarks on this clonotype: A single base separates this from a much larger clone, so it may be a read error. V gene TRBV7-9 combines with J gene TRBJ1-2, with TRBD1 identical over 7 bases. Germline V gives CDR1 SEHNR, CDR2 FQNEAQ (reference sequence). This CDR3 spans 14 amino acids. In DNA, the CDR3 is TGTGCCAGCAGCCCGCGACAGGGTAGCTATGGCTACATCTTC. Amino acid sequence: CASSPRQGSYGYIF.

In the case of this clonotype: It may be a read error: a sequence one base away is much more abundant. The genes are TRBV2 and TRBJ1-2; D is perhaps TRBD1 (6 bases). This CDR3 comprises 14 residues. Deletions cut 5 bases from V and 2 bases from J, with 12 bases between. The germline V gene encodes CDR1 SNHLY and CDR2 FYNNEI. CDR3 DNA: TGTGCCAGCAGTACGAGTCAGGGGAACTATGGCTACACCTTC. Its protein is CASSTSQGNYGYTF.

There are a few counts of this clonotype. V and J are TRBV11-2 and TRBJ2-2; 12 nucleotides align to TRBD2. Per germline, CDR1 SGHAT and CDR2 FQNNGV. This CDR3 comprises 19 residues. The ends lost 4 bases at V and 6 bases at J; junction bases unmatched: 15. DNA for the CDR3: TGTGCCAGCAGCTCCACCATCGGACTAGCGGGATTTGCCCCCGGGGAGCTGTTTTTT. Translation: CASSSTIGLAGFAPGELFF.

The genes are TRBV20-1 and TRBJ1-2, with D perhaps matching TRBD1 (5 bases). In germline, CDR1 is DFQATT, CDR2 SNEGSKA (reference sequence). V dropped 6 bases and J dropped 0 bases, with 14 bases sitting between them. The CDR3 length is 14 residues. CDR3 bases: TGCAGTGCCCCGACAGCTCCTTCTAACTATGGCTACACCTTC. Translation gives CSAPTAPSNYGYTF.

This clonotype was seen repeatedly, ten times or more. The chain couples TRBV18 to TRBJ2-6; tentatively, D is TRBD1 or TRBD2 (5 bases each). The CDR3 length is 16 residues. Germline CDR1 and CDR2: KGHSH and LQKENI. The V end lost 3 bases, the J end lost 3 bases, and 12 bases lay between the germline ends. The CDR3 bases are TGTGCCAGCTCACCTCCCACGGGGCGTGGGGCCAACGTCCTGACTTTC. It is translated as CASSPPTGRGANVLTF. The whole variable domain, filled in from reference TRBV18 and TRBJ2-6, reads NAGVMQNPRHLVRRRGQEARLRCSPMKGHSHVYWYRQLPEEGLKFMVYLQKENIIDESGMPKERFSAEFPKEGPSILRIQQVVRGDSAAYFCASSPPTGRGANVLTFGAGSRLTVL.

This clonotype was seen many times. The chain carries TRBV12-3 or TRBV12-4 and TRBJ2-2; 10 nucleotides agree with TRBD2. J gave up 1 base and V 3 bases, and 2 bases lay outside the gene matches. The CDR3 contains 16 residues. CDR3 nucleotides: TGTGCCAGCAGTTTTCTAGCGGGGGTGAACACCGGGGAGCTGTTTTTT. Its translation is CASSFLAGVNTGELFF.

The chain combines TRBV10-2 with TRBJ2-1; D is unresolved. V gave up 4 bases and J gave up 3 bases, with 7 bases separating them. The CDR3 contains 13 residues. CDR1 WSHSY and CDR2 SAAADI come from the germline V gene. CDR3 sequence: CASSGVNYNEQFF. DNA of the CDR3: TGCGCCAGCAGTGGCGTGAACTACAATGAGCAGTTCTTC.

A remark on this clonotype: A much larger clone lies one base from this, so it may be a read error. The chain has TRBV3-1 and TRBJ2-1; 10 nucleotides line up with TRBD2. The junction had 20 bases not matched to a gene; V was cut back by 4 bases and J by 8 bases. The germline gives CDR1 LGHDT, CDR2 YNNKEL (reference sequence). The length of the CDR3 is 19 residues. CDR3 protein: CASSRKATNLAGDRDEQFF. The CDR3 DNA sequence: TGTGCCAGCAGCCGAAAAGCCACAAACCTAGCGGGAGATCGGGATGAGCAGTTCTTC.

This clonotype was counted many times. The J gene is TRBJ2-7, the V gene TRBV7-2, with 14 bases matching TRBD2. The CDR3 extends over 15 amino acids. Trimming at V came to 5 bases and at J to 6 bases, leaving 6 bases not matched to a gene. Per the germline V gene, CDR1 is SGHTA and CDR2 is FQGNSA. In DNA form, the CDR3 reads TGTGCCAGCAGCCAGACTAGCGGGAGGGCAGGCGAGCAGTACTTC. Encoded protein: CASSQTSGRAGEQYF.

This clonotype was counted a few times. This chain connects TRBV5-5 to TRBJ2-7; TRBD1 matches 12 bases. Trimming removed 3 bases from V and 3 bases from J; junction bases left unmatched: 16. Germline lookup yields CDR1 SGHKS and CDR2 YYEKEE (reference sequence). This CDR3 comprises 19 residues. The CDR3 sequence is CASSSPGQGAQGKFYEQYF. The CDR3 region has the DNA TGTGCCAGCAGCTCCCCGGGACAGGGGGCCCAGGGCAAATTCTACGAGCAGTACTTC.

There are a few counts of this clonotype. The chain employs TRBV19 and TRBJ1-5; D is undetermined. The CDR3 consists of 15 residues. Germline V gives CDR1 LNHDA, CDR2 SQIVND (reference sequence). The germline V and J ends were trimmed by 1 base and 4 bases, with 11 bases remaining between them. The CDR3 region is CASSIVRTQNQPQHF. CDR3 nucleotides: TGTGCCAGTAGTATAGTCCGGACTCAAAATCAGCCCCAGCATTTT.

This sequence joins TRBV28 and TRBJ2-1, with 9 bases lining up with TRBD2. The junction had 32 bases not matched to a gene; V was cut back by 8 bases and J by 9 bases. The CDR3 has 21 residues. Germline V lookup: CDR1 MDHEN, CDR2 SYDVKM. This CDR3 is CASEKQFIRALREGSFGEQFF. For the CDR3, the DNA is TGTGCCAGCGAAAAGCAGTTTATCAGGGCTCTGCGGGAGGGCTCGTTTGGTGAGCAGTTCTTC.

This clonotype was seen at least ten times. The chain has TRBV24-1 and TRBJ2-1; the D gene is possibly TRBD2 (6 bases). Deletions cut 4 bases from V and 0 bases from J, with 15 bases between. In germline, CDR1 is KGHDR, CDR2 SFDVKD. This CDR3 contains 17 residues. For the CDR3, the DNA is TGTGCCACCAGTGACTCTCTCCTGGGGGGCTCCTACAATGAGCAGTTCTTC. This translates into CATSDSLLGGSYNEQFF.

This clonotype has more than one count but fewer than ten. Its ends do not fully match the called genes, so a read error is possible. CDR3 in DNA: TGTGCCAGCAGCGTACTAGCGGGAGTGAATGATCAGTTCTTC. Protein product: CASSVLAGVNDQFF. The chain uses TRBV7-2 and TRBJ2-1; 11 bases match TRBD2. CDR1 SGHTA and CDR2 FQGNSA come from the germline V gene. The CDR3 is 14 residues long. Full variable domain (remainder filled in from reference TRBV7-2 and TRBJ2-1): GAGVSQSPSNKVTEKGKDVELRCDPISGHTALYWYRQSLGQGLEFLIYFQGNSAPDKSGLPSDRFSAERTGGSVSTLTIQRTQQEDSAVYLCASSVLAGVNDQFFGPGTRLTVL.

The J gene is TRBJ1-2, the V gene TRBV20-1; 10 bases are shared with TRBD1. V was pared by 5 bases and J by 6 bases, with 9 bases of the junction left unmatched. This CDR3 has 14 residues. Germline values: CDR1 DFQATT, CDR2 SNEGSKA (reference sequence). CDR3 amino acids: CSAPRTGGSHGYTF. The DNA for the CDR3 is TGCAGTGCTCCCCGGACAGGGGGGTCCCATGGCTACACCTTC.

The chain has TRBV9 and TRBJ2-3; D gene unclear. Between the trimmed V and J ends, which lost 0 bases and 2 bases, there was a span of 7 bases. The germline gives CDR1 SGDLS, CDR2 YYNGEE. This CDR3 region has 14 residues. CDR3: CASSVGLVTDTQYF. In nucleotides, the CDR3 is TGTGCCAGCAGCGTAGGACTGGTCACAGATACGCAGTATTTT.

The chain couples TRBV20-1 to TRBJ2-3; 12 positions agree with TRBD2. The CDR3 extends over 17 amino acids. J lost 2 bases, V lost 0 bases, and 6 bases had no gene match. The germline gives CDR1 DFQATT, CDR2 SNEGSKA (reference sequence). The CDR3 spells CSARDSRLAGDTDTQYF. CDR3 in DNA: TGCAGTGCTAGAGATTCCCGACTAGCGGGGGACACAGATACGCAGTATTTT.

This clonotype was detected ten times or more. The chain has TRBV6-5 and TRBJ2-1; the match to TRBD2 covers 8 bases. The CDR3 has 14 amino acids. Losses at the gene ends were 2 bases for V and 8 bases for J; bases not matched to a gene: 5. Germline loops: CDR1 MNHEY, CDR2 SVGAGI. Here the CDR3 reads CASSYRAGVDEQFF. The CDR3 DNA is TGTGCCAGCAGTTACCGAGCGGGAGTGGATGAGCAGTTCTTC.

This clonotype has at least ten counts. J is TRBJ2-1 and V is TRBV12-3 or TRBV12-4; 10 bases fit TRBD2. The CDR3 covers 19 residues. The ends lost 4 bases at V and 0 bases at J; junction bases unmatched: 12. The CDR3 sequence is CASSSARTSGVSSYNEQFF. For the CDR3, the DNA is TGTGCCAGCAGTTCAGCCCGTACTAGCGGGGTAAGCTCCTACAATGAGCAGTTCTTC.

This clonotype was counted between two and nine times. The genes are TRBV24-1 and TRBJ2-1; no firm D call. The CDR3 has 13 residues. Germline CDR1 reads KGHDR; CDR2 reads SFDVKD. The V end was cut by 3 bases, the J end by 8 bases, with 10 bases between. DNA for the CDR3: TGTGCCACCAGTGATCCCCCGGTCTATGAGCAGTTCTTC. It encodes CATSDPPVYEQFF.

This clonotype was seen many times. V gene TRBV24-1 combines with J gene TRBJ2-3, with TRBD2 matching 9 bases. Unmatched junction bases numbered 3, after V lost 7 bases and J lost 2 bases. CDR1 and CDR2 (germline): KGHDR, SFDVKD. The CDR3 is 14 residues long. This CDR3 is CATSAGLATDTQYF. The CDR3, as DNA: TGTGCCACCAGCGCGGGACTAGCCACAGATACGCAGTATTTT.

This clonotype was seen at least ten times. V and J are TRBV2 and TRBJ2-1; 12 bases are a match to TRBD2. The CDR3 runs to 15 residues. V dropped 6 bases and J dropped 6; count of bases not matched to a gene: 6. Germline assignment: CDR1 SNHLY and CDR2 FYNNEI. CDR3 sequence (DNA): TGTGCCAGCAGAGGGGGACTAGCGGGCCCCAATGAGCAGTTCTTC. Its protein is CASRGGLAGPNEQFF.

At least ten counts were recorded for this clonotype. The rearrangement joins TRBV12-3 or TRBV12-4 to TRBJ2-1, with TRBD1 identical over 9 bases. The CDR3 has 15 amino acids. J lost 9 bases, V lost 0 bases, and 6 bases had no gene match. The CDR3 protein is CASSLAPGQGIEQFF. CDR3 DNA sequence: TGTGCCAGCAGTTTAGCGCCGGGACAGGGAATTGAGCAGTTCTTC.

In its sample, this clonotype was seen many times. This chain uses TRBV7-8 with TRBJ1-2; D gene unclear. CDR1 and CDR2 from the germline V gene are SGHVS and FQNEAQ. V lost 4 bases and J 2 bases, leaving 5 bases between the germline ends. The CDR3 loop spans 12 amino acids. CDR3 region: CASSSDNYGYTF. DNA for the CDR3: TGTGCCAGCAGCTCCGACAACTATGGCTACACCTTC. The whole variable domain, filled in from reference TRBV7-8 and TRBJ1-2, reads GAGVSQSPRYKVAKRGQDVALRCDPISGHVSLFWYQQALGQGPEFLTYFQNEAQLDKSGLPSDRFFAERPEGSVSTLKIQRTQQEDSAVYLCASSSDNYGYTFGSGTRLTVV.

The chain carries TRBV30 and TRBJ2-6, with D perhaps TRBD2 (5 bases). The CDR3 runs 14 residues. Germline CDR1 reads GTSNPN; CDR2 reads SVGIG (reference sequence). The germline V and J ends were trimmed by 1 base and 4 bases, with 8 bases remaining between them. DNA for the CDR3: TGTGCCTGGAGTGGAGGGCCGGGGGCCAACGTCCTGACTTTC. This gives the protein CAWSGGPGANVLTF.

This clonotype turned up a few times. A single base separates this from a much larger clone, so it may be a read error. This chain joins TRBV6-2 or TRBV6-3 and TRBJ2-7; 13 bases agree with TRBD2. The junction had 6 bases not matched to a gene; V was cut back by 5 bases and J by 5 bases. Germline CDR1 is MNHEY and CDR2 is SVGEGT. The length of the CDR3 is 15 residues. The DNA of the CDR3 is TGTGCCAGCAGTGAACTAGCGGGAGGGCCCGACGAGCAGTACTTC. Its translation is CASSELAGGPDEQYF.

This clonotype was seen many times. The chain recombines TRBV5-1 with TRBJ2-7; 9 nucleotides align to TRBD1. Per the germline V gene, CDR1 is SGHRS and CDR2 is YFSETQ. J was trimmed by 3 bases and V by 5 bases; bases with no gene match: 9. The CDR3 loop spans 15 amino acids. CDR3 DNA sequence: TGCGCCAGCAGTTTACAGGGGGCGGTCGGCTACGAGCAGTACTTC. It codes for CASSLQGAVGYEQYF.

The rearrangement uses TRBV6-2 or TRBV6-3 and TRBJ2-4; possible D gene TRBD1, 5 bases. CDR1 is MNHEY and CDR2 is SVGEGT in the germline V gene. Trimming removed 5 bases from V and 1 base from J, with 15 bases in between. The CDR3 is made up of 16 amino acids. The CDR3 DNA is TGTGCCAGCAGTGAGCTGACAGTCGGTGCCAAAAACATTCAGTACTTC. This translates into CASSELTVGAKNIQYF.

The sample holds many counts of this clonotype. The rearrangement uses TRBV5-4 and TRBJ2-1; TRBD2 matches at 11 bases. This CDR3 spans 16 amino acids. V lost 4 bases, J lost 10 bases, and 13 bases stayed unmatched. Germline V lookup: CDR1 SGHNT, CDR2 YYREEE (reference sequence). The CDR3 DNA reads as TGTGCCAGCAGCGTCGGACTAGCGGGCCCCGCGAGAGAGCAGTTCTTC. The encoded protein is CASSVGLAGPAREQFF.